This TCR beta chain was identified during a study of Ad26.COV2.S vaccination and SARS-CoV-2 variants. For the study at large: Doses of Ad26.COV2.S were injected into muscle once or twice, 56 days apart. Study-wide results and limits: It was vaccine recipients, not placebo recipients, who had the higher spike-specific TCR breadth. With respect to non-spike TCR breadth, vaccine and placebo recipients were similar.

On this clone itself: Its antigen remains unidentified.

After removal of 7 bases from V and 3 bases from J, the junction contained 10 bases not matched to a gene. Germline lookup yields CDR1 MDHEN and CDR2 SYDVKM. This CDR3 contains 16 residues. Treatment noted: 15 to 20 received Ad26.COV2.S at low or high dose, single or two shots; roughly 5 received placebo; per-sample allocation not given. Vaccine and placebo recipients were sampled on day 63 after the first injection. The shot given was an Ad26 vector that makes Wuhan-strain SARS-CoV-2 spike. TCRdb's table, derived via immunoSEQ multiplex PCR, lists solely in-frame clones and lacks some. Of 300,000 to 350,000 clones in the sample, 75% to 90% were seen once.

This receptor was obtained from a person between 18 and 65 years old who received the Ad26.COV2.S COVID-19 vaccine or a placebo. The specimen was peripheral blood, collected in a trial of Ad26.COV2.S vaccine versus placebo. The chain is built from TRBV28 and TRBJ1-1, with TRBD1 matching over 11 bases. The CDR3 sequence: CASTINPGQGDTEAFF. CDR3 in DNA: TGTGCCAGCACTATTAATCCGGGACAGGGGGACACTGAAGCTTTCTTT.